This TCR beta chain was observed in a study of cytomegalovirus exposure and HLA in healthy donors. Study results and limitations: It emerged from a later analysis that several of the most significant clusters appeared to be linked to common viral pathogens.

With regard to this clone: Antigen unknown.

Germline V gene sequence: CDR1 SQVTM, CDR2 ANQGSEA. Unmatched junction bases numbered 5, after V lost 1 base and J lost 8 bases. The length of the CDR3 is 14 residues. A multiplex PCR was run with 60 Vbeta primers and 13 Jbeta primers. The assay was immunoSEQ multiplex PCR, and TCRdb's table has in-frame clones only and misses some. This sample has under 150,000 clones, with nearly 80% found just once. At sampling all donors were nominally healthy, likely with unrecorded immune exposures. This rearrangement joins TRBV29-1 to TRBJ2-1; 10 bases align to TRBD2. Material: PBMCs. This TCR came from a man in his forties or fifties in good health and CMV-seropositive. CDR3 DNA: TGCAGCGTTGAAGGACTAGCGGGTGGTGATGAGCAGTTCTTC. Amino acid sequence: CSVEGLAGGDEQFF.